The present T cell receptor (beta chain) was sequenced within a study of cytomegalovirus exposure and HLA in healthy donors. Whole-study context: The 90 to 150 validation repertoires, a later analysis reported, used the same platform as the 550 to 700 repertoires from the first cohort.

The V and J ends lost 6 bases and 1 base respectively, with 8 bases between them. The germline V gene encodes CDR1 SGHRS and CDR2 YFSETQ. The CDR3 runs 12 residues. The table came from immunoSEQ multiplex PCR; TCRdb's copy has only in-frame clones and leaves some out. The repertoire consists of around 20,000 clones, with approximately 96% occurring once and the leading ten covering 10%. Donors were drawn from the approximately 120-subject validation cohort, separate from the approximately 680-subject first cohort. Study findings and constraints: Associated with cytomegalovirus, according to the listing, were 150 to 200 TCR beta chains.

As concerns this clone: Its antigen is unidentified.

The sequencing sample was made of PBMCs. The TCR was taken from a young man in good health and CMV-seropositive. J is TRBJ2-7 and V is TRBV5-1; no clear D. In DNA form, the CDR3 reads TGCGCCAGCATGGGCCTTTCCTACGAGCAGTACTTC. Translating it yields CASMGLSYEQYF. Drawing the rest from reference TRBV5-1 and TRBJ2-7, the complete variable domain is KAGVTQTPRYLIKTRGQQVTLSCSPISGHRSVSWYQQTPGQGLQFLFEYFSETQRNKGNFPGRFSGRQFSNSRSEMNVSTLELGDSALYLCASMGLSYEQYFGPGTRLTVT.